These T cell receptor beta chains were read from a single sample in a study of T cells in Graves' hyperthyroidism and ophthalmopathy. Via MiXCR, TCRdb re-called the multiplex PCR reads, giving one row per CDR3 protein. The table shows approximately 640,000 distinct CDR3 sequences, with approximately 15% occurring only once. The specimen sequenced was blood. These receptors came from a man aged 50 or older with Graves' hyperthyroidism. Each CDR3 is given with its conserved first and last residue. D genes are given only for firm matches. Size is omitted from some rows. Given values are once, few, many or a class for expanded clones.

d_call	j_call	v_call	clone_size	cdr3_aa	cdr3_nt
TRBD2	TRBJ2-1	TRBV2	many	CASGWGGSMGEQFF	TGTGCCAGCGGTTGGGGCGGGAGCATGGGGGAGCAGTTCTTC
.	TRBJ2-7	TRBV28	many	CASSLLVKGWNEQYF	TGTGCCAGCAGTTTATTGGTTAAGGGTTGGAACGAGCAGTACTTC
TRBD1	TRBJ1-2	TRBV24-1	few	CATSDDRVSGYTF	TGTGCCACCAGTGACGACAGGGTCTCTGGCTACACCTTC
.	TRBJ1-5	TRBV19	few	CASSIFAGGLDQPQHF	TGTGCCAGTAGTATTTTTGCGGGGGGCCTAGATCAGCCCCAGCATTTT
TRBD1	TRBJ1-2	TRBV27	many	CASSLGTGTGYTF	TGTGCCAGCAGTTTAGGGACAGGCACTGGCTACACCTTC
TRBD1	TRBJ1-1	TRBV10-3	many	CAIGTGNTEAFF	TGTGCCATCGGGACAGGGAACACTGAAGCTTTCTTT
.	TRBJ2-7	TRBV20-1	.	CSARVRDAGSSYEQYF	TGCAGTGCTAGAGTACGCGATGCGGGAAGCTCCTACGAGCAGTACTTC
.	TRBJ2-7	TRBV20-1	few	CSARDRRQGYYEQYF	TGCAGTGCTAGAGATCGAAGGCAGGGCTACTACGAGCAGTACTTC
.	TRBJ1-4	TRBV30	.	CAWRVWDEKLFF	TGTGCCTGGAGGGTCTGGGACGAAAAACTGTTTTTT
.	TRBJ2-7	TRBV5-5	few	CASSSKWIYEQYF	TGTGCCAGCAGCTCAAAATGGATCTACGAGCAGTACTTC
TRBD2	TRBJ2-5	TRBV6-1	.	CASRFGGQETQYF	TGTGCCAGCAGATTCGGGGGGCAAGAGACCCAGTACTTC
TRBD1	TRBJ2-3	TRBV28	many	CASSLLQGGTDTQYF	TGTGCCAGCAGTTTACTTCAGGGGGGCACAGATACGCAGTATTTT
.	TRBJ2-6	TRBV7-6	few	CASSLVLGAGEGANVLTF	TGTGCCAGCAGCTTAGTTTTGGGGGCTGGTGAAGGGGCCAACGTCCTGACTTTC
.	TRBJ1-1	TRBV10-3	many	CAISIDTNTEAFF	TGTGCCATCAGTATCGACACGAACACTGAAGCTTTCTTT
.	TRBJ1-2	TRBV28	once	CASSLLERASRYGYTF	TGTGCCAGCAGTCTACTTGAGAGAGCCTCGCGCTATGGCTACACCTTC
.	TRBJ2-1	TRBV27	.	CASSFGRRINEQFF	TGTGCCAGCAGTTTCGGCAGGCGGATCAATGAGCAGTTCTTC
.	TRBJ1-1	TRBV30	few	CAWSVWVGQLALNTEAFF	TGTGCCTGGAGTGTATGGGTCGGACAGTTAGCCCTGAACACTGAAGCTTTCTTT
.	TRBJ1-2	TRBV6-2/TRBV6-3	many	CASSSTIDSYNAF	TGTGCCAGCAGCTCTACCATCGACAGTTATAATGCCTTC
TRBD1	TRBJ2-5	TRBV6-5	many	CASSYTTGDETQYF	TGTGCCAGCAGTTACACGACAGGGGACGAGACCCAGTACTTC
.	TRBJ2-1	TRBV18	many	CASSPRDEQFF	TGTGCCAGCTCACCTAGGGATGAGCAGTTCTTC
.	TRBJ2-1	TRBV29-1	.	CSVEDLSNEQFF	TGCAGCGTTGAAGATCTCAGCAATGAGCAGTTCTTC
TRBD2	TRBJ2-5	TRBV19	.	CASSSPGLAGGLETQYF	TGTGCCAGTAGTTCCCCCGGACTAGCGGGAGGACTAGAGACCCAGTACTTC
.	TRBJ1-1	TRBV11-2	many	CASSLDIRFSEAFF	TGTGCCAGCAGCTTAGACATAAGGTTCTCTGAAGCTTTCTTT
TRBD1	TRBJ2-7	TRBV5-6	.	CASSHGTGVYEQYF	TGTGCCAGCAGCCACGGGACAGGGGTGTACGAGCAGTACTTC
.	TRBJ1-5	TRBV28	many	CASRPAGTLNQPQHF	TGTGCCAGCAGGCCTGCCGGGACGCTCAATCAGCCCCAGCATTTT
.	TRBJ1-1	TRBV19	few	CASSITRGRTEAFF	TGTGCCAGTAGTATAACCAGGGGCCGGACTGAAGCTTTCTTT
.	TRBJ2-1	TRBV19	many	CASSIQLASYNEQFF	TGTGCCAGTAGTATCCAACTAGCCTCCTACAATGAGCAGTTCTTC
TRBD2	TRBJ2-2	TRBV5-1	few	CASSGGLAVGELFF	TGCGCCAGCAGCGGGGGACTAGCGGTCGGGGAGCTGTTTTTT
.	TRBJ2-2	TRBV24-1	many	CATSDFMGPRELFF	TGTGCCACCAGTGATTTTATGGGGCCCCGGGAGCTGTTTTTT
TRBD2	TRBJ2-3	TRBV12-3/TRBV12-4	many	CASSLGSLAGGNTQYF	TGTGCCAGCAGCCTAGGTTCACTAGCGGGAGGAAATACGCAGTATTTT
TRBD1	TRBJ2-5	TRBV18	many	CASSPGQGQETQYF	TGTGCCAGCTCCCCGGGACAGGGACAAGAGACCCAGTACTTC
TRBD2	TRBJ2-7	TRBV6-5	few	CASSYSTGRAYERYF	TGTGCCAGCAGTTACTCCACCGGGAGGGCCTACGAGCGGTACTTC
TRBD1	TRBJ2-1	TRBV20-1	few	CSAEGQDRNEQFF	TGCAGTGCGGAGGGACAGGACAGGAATGAGCAGTTCTTC
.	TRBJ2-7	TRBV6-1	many	CASSYLSGYEQYF	TGTGCCAGCAGTTATCTGTCGGGCTACGAGCAGTACTTC
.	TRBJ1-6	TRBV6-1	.	CASSEVAGSGSPLHF	TGTGCCAGCAGTGAAGTGGCAGGGTCAGGTTCACCCCTCCACTTT
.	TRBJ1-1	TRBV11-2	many	CASRSPRNTEAFF	TGTGCCAGCAGATCCCCCAGGAACACTGAAGCTTTCTTT
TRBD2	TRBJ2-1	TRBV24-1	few	CATSAKLAAYNEQFF	TGTGCCACCAGTGCTAAACTAGCGGCCTACAATGAGCAGTTCTTC
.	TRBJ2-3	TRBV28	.	CASSFRGDPTDTQYF	TGTGCCAGCAGTTTCAGGGGAGACCCCACAGATACGCAGTATTTT
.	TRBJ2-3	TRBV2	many	CASSEGLSGFTDTQYF	TGTGCCAGCAGTGAAGGGCTTAGCGGTTTCACAGATACGCAGTATTTT
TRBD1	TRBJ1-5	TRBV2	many	CASNQGASSNQPQHF	TGTGCCAGCAACCAGGGGGCTTCGAGCAATCAGCCCCAGCATTTT
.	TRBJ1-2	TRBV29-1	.	CSVSRELGYTF	TGCAGCGTCTCCAGGGAGCTCGGCTACACCTTC